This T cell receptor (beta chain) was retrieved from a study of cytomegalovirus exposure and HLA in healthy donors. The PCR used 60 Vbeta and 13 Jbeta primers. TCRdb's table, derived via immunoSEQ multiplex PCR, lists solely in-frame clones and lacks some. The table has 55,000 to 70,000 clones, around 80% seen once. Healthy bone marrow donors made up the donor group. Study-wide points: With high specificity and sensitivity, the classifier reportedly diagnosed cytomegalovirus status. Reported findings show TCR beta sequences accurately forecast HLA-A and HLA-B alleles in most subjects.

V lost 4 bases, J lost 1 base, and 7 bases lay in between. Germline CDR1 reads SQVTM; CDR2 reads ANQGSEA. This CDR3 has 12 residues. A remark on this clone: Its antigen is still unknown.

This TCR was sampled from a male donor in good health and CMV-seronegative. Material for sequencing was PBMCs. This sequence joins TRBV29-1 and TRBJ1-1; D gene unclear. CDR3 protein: CSVGAGNTEAFF. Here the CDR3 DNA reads TGCAGCGTTGGGGCAGGGAACACTGAAGCTTTCTTT.